This TCR beta chain was sequenced for a study of radiation and T cells in renal cell carcinoma. Profiled with immunoSEQ multiplex PCR; TCRdb holds only in-frame clones, not every one. The sample contains about 78,000 clones, approximately 90% of which appear only once. The length of the CDR3 is 15 residues. V was pared by 9 bases and J by 4 bases, with 19 bases between. CDR1 and CDR2 (germline): MNHNS, SASEGT. The time point here: blood 4 weeks post-SBRT, at nephrectomy. As to treatment: 15 Gy SBRT to primary tumor, nephrectomy 4 weeks later. The source is a woman between 65 and 79 years old with renal cell carcinoma. The rearrangement joins TRBV6-1 to TRBJ2-1; D could derive from TRBD1 or TRBD2 (6 bases each). The sample in question was blood, obtained from a patient whose treatment included radiotherapy and nephrectomy. CDR3 amino acids: CASQRGAYSYNEQFF. DNA of the CDR3: TGTGCCAGTCAAAGGGGGGCATACTCATACAATGAGCAGTTCTTC.